These T cell receptor beta chains were read from a single sample in a study of beta chain features in type 1 diabetes. Clones were read by immunoSEQ multiplex PCR, and TCRdb kept only the in-frame ones, dropping some. The data show 130,000 or so clones, 9% seen once. Source material: central memory CD4+ T cells from blood. The receptors stem from a man aged 25-45 years with type 1 diabetes. Each CDR3 is given with its conserved first and last residue. The D gene is left open where the match is weak. Size is stated for part of the rows, as once, few or many counts, or as a class when the clone is expanded.

>TRBV4-3|15|-|TRBD1|TRBJ1-6
TGCGCCAGCAGCCAAGATCGACAGGGAGGTACACCCCTCCACTTT
CASSQDRQGGTPLHF
>TRBV27|17|-|TRBD1|TRBJ1-6
TGTGCCAGCAGCCTAAACCAAGGGACAGGGGCCGGTTCACCCCTCCACTTT
CASSLNQGTGAGSPLHF
>TRBV4-2|20|-|TRBD2|TRBJ2-5
TGTGCCAGCAGCCCAGGGGTGACTAGCGGGGGGAAGGGACTCCAAGAGACCCAGTACTTC
CASSPGVTSGGKGLQETQYF
>TRBV10-3|13|few|-|TRBJ2-1
TGTGCCATCAGTGTCCAATCTGAAGAGGGCCAGTTCTTC
CAISVQSEEGQFF
>TRBV6-5|14|-|-|TRBJ1-5
TGTGCCAGCAGTACCGGGACTCTTCACAAGCCCCAGCATTTT
CASSTGTLHKPQHF
>TRBV5-1|13|-|-|TRBJ2-5
TGCGCCAGCAGCTTGTCGGAGTGGAAGACCCAGTACTTC
CASSLSEWKTQYF
>TRBV30|14|many|TRBD1|TRBJ2-5
TGTGCCTGGAGTGTTTGGACAGGGGAAGAGACCCAGTACTTC
CAWSVWTGEETQYF
>TRBV10-3|13|few|-|TRBJ2-5
TGTGCCATCAGTGGGAGTACTCAAGAGACCCAGTACTTC
CAISGSTQETQYF
>TRBV5-1|16|once|TRBD2|TRBJ2-3
TGCGCCAGCAGCTCAGGACTAGCGGGGGTCACAGATACGCAGTATTTT
CASSSGLAGVTDTQYF
>TRBV6-5|13|-|-|TRBJ1-2
TGTGCCAGCAGTCTGATGGACAGAGGTGGCTACACCTTC
CASSLMDRGGYTF
>TRBV13|17|-|TRBD2|TRBJ2-3
TGTGCCAGCAGCCAAAGTGAGACGCGGGGGGCCGGAGATACGCAGTATTTT
CASSQSETRGAGDTQYF
>TRBV11-2|14|-|TRBD1|TRBJ2-5
TGTGCCAGCAGCGCAGGGGGATGGCAAGAGACCCAGTACTTC
CASSAGGWQETQYF
>TRBV6-6|13|-|-|TRBJ1-1
TGTGCCAGCAGGTCCTACAGGAACACTGAAGCTTTCTTT
CASRSYRNTEAFF
>TRBV5-1|16|-|-|TRBJ1-5
TGCGCCAGCAGCTTGGATCCGGACAGCCGGAGCCAGCCCCAGCATTTT
CASSLDPDSRSQPQHF
>TRBV5-6|13|few|-|TRBJ2-5
TGTGCCAGCAGCTTACAGGGAAAAGAGACCCAGTACTTC
CASSLQGKETQYF
>TRBV6-1|16|-|-|TRBJ2-1
TGTGCCAGCAGTGAAGGAAGGGGTTACTCCTACAATGAGCAGTTCTTC
CASSEGRGYSYNEQFF
>TRBV9|15|-|TRBD1|TRBJ2-3
TGTGCCAGCAGCGTAGTACCGGGACAGTCAGATACGCAGTATTTT
CASSVVPGQSDTQYF
>TRBV21-1|18|-|-|TRBJ2-1
TGTGCCAGCAGCAAAGTTCCCGCCCAGGGGGCTGGTAGGAATGAGCAGTTCTTC
CASSKVPAQGAGRNEQFF
>TRBV11-2|11|once|TRBD2|TRBJ2-5
TGTGCCAGCAGCTCGGGGGGGGCCCAGTACTTC
CASSSGGAQYF
>TRBV5-4|15|-|TRBD1|TRBJ1-2
TGTGCCAGCAGCTTGAGCGTGGACAGGGGGCTTGGCTACACCTTC
CASSLSVDRGLGYTF
>TRBV9|13|-|-|TRBJ2-1
TGTGCCAGCAGCGGGGAGAGGCACAATGAGCAGTTCTTC
CASSGERHNEQFF
>TRBV5-6|16|few|-|TRBJ1-2
TGTGCCAGCAGCTTGGAATACAGGGCCCTCCACTATGGCTACACCTTC
CASSLEYRALHYGYTF
>TRBV7-8|13|-|-|TRBJ1-1
TGTGCCAGCCGTACAGGACAGAACACTGAAGCTTTCTTT
CASRTGQNTEAFF
>TRBV7-2|13|-|-|TRBJ2-3
TGTGCCAGCAGCCTAACCCCCACAGATACGCAGTATTTT
CASSLTPTDTQYF
>TRBV15|14|-|-|TRBJ2-7
TGTGCCACCAGCAGAGAAGGGGGTTCGTACGAGCAGTACTTC
CATSREGGSYEQYF
>TRBV7-8|18|few|-|TRBJ2-3
TGTGCCAGCAGCTTAGCGCTAACAGGAAGAACCTACACAGATACGCAGTATTTT
CASSLALTGRTYTDTQYF
>TRBV6-5|11|few|-|TRBJ1-5
TGTGCCAGCAGTTACTCGCGGCCCCAGCATTTT
CASSYSRPQHF
>TRBV28|13|few|-|TRBJ2-7
TGTGCCAGCAGTTCCCCGGACATCTACGAGCAGTACTTC
CASSSPDIYEQYF
>TRBV7-9|13|many|-|TRBJ1-5
TGTGCCAGCAGCACACAGGGAGACCAGCCCCAGCATTTT
CASSTQGDQPQHF
>TRBV4-3|16|few|TRBD2|TRBJ2-7
TGCGCCAGCAGCCAAGATGGAAGGACTAGAGAGGAAGAGCAGTACTTC
CASSQDGRTREEEQYF
>TRBV19|15|few|TRBD1|TRBJ2-1
TGTGCCAGTACCCCCGGGACAGGGACCTACAATGAGCAGTTCTTC
CASTPGTGTYNEQFF
>TRBV5-6|14|few|TRBD1|TRBJ2-1
TGTGCCAGCAGCTCCCGACAGGGAGTGCGTGAGCAGTTCTTC
CASSSRQGVREQFF
>TRBV6-5|15|few|TRBD1|TRBJ2-7
TGTGCCAGCAGGCGGGACAGGGGAGGGAACTACGAGCAGTACTTC
CASRRDRGGNYEQYF
>TRBV28|13|few|TRBD1|TRBJ1-5
TGTGCCAGCAGTTGGACAGGGGACCAGCCCCAGCATTTT
CASSWTGDQPQHF
>TRBV14|14|-|TRBD1|TRBJ1-2
TGTGCCAGCAGCCGATGGACAGGGGTCGATGGCTACACCTTC
CASSRWTGVDGYTF
>TRBV30|12|-|TRBD1|TRBJ2-7
TGTGCCGCGGGACAGGGAAATCGCGAGCAGTACTTC
CAAGQGNREQYF
>TRBV4-1|16|few|-|TRBJ1-4
TGCGCCAGCAGCCAAGATTCCGACGGCGGTAATGAAAAACTGTTTTTT
CASSQDSDGGNEKLFF
>TRBV4-1|14|-|TRBD1|TRBJ2-5
TGCGCCAGCAGCCAAGCGACAGGGCAAGAGACCCAGTACTTC
CASSQATGQETQYF
>TRBV18|16|-|TRBD2|TRBJ2-3
TGTGCCAGCTCACCGGTGACTAGCGGGGGGCAAGATACGCAGTATTTT
CASSPVTSGGQDTQYF
>TRBV19|17|-|TRBD1|TRBJ2-2
TGTGCCAGTAGTAACCCTCTGGGGACAGTCAACACCGGGGAGCTGTTTTTT
CASSNPLGTVNTGELFF
>TRBV9|16|-|-|TRBJ2-3
TGTGCCAGCAGCGTAGGGGGGGGGCTTGGCACAGATACGCAGTATTTT
CASSVGGGLGTDTQYF
>TRBV11-3|12|-|-|TRBJ2-1
TGTGCCAGCAGCCCGGACATGAATGAGCAGTTCTTC
CASSPDMNEQFF
>TRBV6-6|11|few|-|TRBJ1-1
TGTGCCAGCAGCCACAGGGCTGAAGCTTTCTTT
CASSHRAEAFF
>TRBV7-2|17|few|TRBD2|TRBJ2-3
TGTGCCAGCAGCCTCACCCCCCAGCGGGGGGTAGGAGATACGCAGTATTTT
CASSLTPQRGVGDTQYF
>TRBV5-1|13|-|-|TRBJ2-3
TGTGCCAGCAGCTTAGGCGGGACAGATACGCAGTATTTT
CASSLGGTDTQYF
>TRBV11-3|15|-|TRBD1|TRBJ1-4
TGTGCCAGCAGCCTCCACAGGGGACTTAATGAAAAACTGTTTTTT
CASSLHRGLNEKLFF
>TRBV6-4|16|many|-|TRBJ2-2
TGTGCCAGCAGTGACTCCCCCGGGGGGCTCCAAAGGGAGCTGTTTTTT
CASSDSPGGLQRELFF
>TRBV28|14|-|-|TRBJ1-1
TGTGCCAGCAGTTCTCGACAGGACCACACTGAAGCTTTCTTT
CASSSRQDHTEAFF
>TRBV5-4|14|-|TRBD1|TRBJ2-3
TGTGCCAGCAGCTCTCAGGGGGCTATAGATACGCAGTATTTT
CASSSQGAIDTQYF
>TRBV7-9|13|few|TRBD1|TRBJ1-6
TGTGCCAGCAGCGTTACAGGGGATTCACCCCTCCACTTT
CASSVTGDSPLHF
>TRBV7-8|14|-|-|TRBJ1-2
TGTGCCAGCAGCCCGACGTACGAGGGAAGTGGCTACACCTTC
CASSPTYEGSGYTF
>TRBV2|15|-|-|TRBJ1-5
TGTGCCAGCAGTGATCTGGTCTATAGCAATCAGCCCCAGCATTTT
CASSDLVYSNQPQHF
>TRBV7-9|15|-|TRBD1|TRBJ1-1
TGTGCCAGCAGCTTAGGGGACAGGGGGCACACTGAAGCTTTCTTT
CASSLGDRGHTEAFF
>TRBV5-1|12|-|-|TRBJ2-3
TGCGCCAGCGGGGCGGGCACAGATACGCAGTATTTT
CASGAGTDTQYF